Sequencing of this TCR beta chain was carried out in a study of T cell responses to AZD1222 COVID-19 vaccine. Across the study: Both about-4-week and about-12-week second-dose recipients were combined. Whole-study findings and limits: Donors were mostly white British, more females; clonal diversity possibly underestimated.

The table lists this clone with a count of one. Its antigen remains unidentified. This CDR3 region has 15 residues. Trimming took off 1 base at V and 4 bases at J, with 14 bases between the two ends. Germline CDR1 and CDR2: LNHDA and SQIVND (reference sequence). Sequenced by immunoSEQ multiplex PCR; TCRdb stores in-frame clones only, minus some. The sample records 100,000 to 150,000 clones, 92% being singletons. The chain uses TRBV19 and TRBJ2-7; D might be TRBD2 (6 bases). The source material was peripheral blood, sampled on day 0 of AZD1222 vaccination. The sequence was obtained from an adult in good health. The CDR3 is CASSIVGGDGYEQYF. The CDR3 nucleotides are TGTGCCAGTAGTATAGTAGGAGGGGATGGGTACGAGCAGTACTTC.